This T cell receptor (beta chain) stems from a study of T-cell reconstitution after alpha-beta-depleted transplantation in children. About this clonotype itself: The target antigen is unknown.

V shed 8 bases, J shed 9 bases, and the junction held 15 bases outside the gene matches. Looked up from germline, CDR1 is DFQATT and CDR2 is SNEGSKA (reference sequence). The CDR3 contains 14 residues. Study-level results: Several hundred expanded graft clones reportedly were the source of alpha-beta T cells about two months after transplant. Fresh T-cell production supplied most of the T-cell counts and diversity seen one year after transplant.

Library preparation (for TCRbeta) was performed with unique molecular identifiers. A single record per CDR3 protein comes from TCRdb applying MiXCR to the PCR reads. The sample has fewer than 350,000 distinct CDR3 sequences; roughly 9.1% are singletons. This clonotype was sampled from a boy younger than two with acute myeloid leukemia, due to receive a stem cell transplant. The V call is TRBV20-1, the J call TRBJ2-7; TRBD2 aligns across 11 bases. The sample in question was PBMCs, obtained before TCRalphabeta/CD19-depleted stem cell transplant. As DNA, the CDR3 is TGCAGTCCAACAAGCGGGCTAGCGGGAGGAGGGCAGTACTTC. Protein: CSPTSGLAGGGQYF.